The present T cell receptor (beta chain) was sequenced within a study of CD8 T cells in ankylosing spondylitis. Study results and caveats: Ankylosing spondylitis blood appeared to be characterized by a TCR beta motif of eight or nine highly homologous variants.

TCRdb reprocessed the 5' RACE reads with MiXCR, giving one entry per CDR3 protein. The sample includes roughly 450,000 distinct CDR3 sequences, roughly 26% of them seen just once. This clonotype was picked up a small number of times. The antigen remains unidentified. CDR1 is SGHRS and CDR2 is YFSETQ in the germline V gene. The CDR3 has 16 amino acids. Germline trimming cut 4 bases from V and 3 bases from J; bases unmatched to any gene: 7. Sequencing was carried out using blood, either unsorted or a sorted T cell fraction (not recorded which). The receptor comes from a male donor with ankylosing spondylitis. The rearrangement uses TRBV5-1 and TRBJ2-7, with 13 bases lining up with TRBD2. The CDR3 DNA reads TGCGCCAGCAGCGCTCGGACTAGCGGGAGTCGCTACGAGCAGTACTTC. Its protein is CASSARTSGSRYEQYF.